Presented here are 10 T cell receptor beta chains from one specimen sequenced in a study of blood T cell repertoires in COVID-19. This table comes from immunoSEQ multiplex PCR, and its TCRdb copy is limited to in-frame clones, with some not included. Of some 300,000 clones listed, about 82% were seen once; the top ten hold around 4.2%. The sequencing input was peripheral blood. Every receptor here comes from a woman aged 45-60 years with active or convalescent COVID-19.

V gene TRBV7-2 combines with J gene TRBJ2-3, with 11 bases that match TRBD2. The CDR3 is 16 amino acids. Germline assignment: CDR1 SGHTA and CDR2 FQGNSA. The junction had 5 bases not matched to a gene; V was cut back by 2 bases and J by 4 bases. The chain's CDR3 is CASSLSLAGVPDTQYF. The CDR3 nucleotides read TGTGCCAGCAGCTTATCACTAGCGGGAGTACCAGATACGCAGTATTTT. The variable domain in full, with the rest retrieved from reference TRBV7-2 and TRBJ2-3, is GAGVSQSPSNKVTEKGKDVELRCDPISGHTALYWYRQSLGQGLEFLIYFQGNSAPDKSGLPSDRFSAERTGGSVSTLTIQRTQQEDSAVYLCASSLSLAGVPDTQYFGPGTRLTVL.

The CDR3 coding sequence is TGTGCCAGTACCGGAGTCTCCTACAATGAGCAGTTCTTC. Protein: CASTGVSYNEQFF. The V gene is TRBV19, the J gene TRBJ2-1, with D uncertain. V was trimmed by 7 bases and J by 0 bases, leaving 7 bases between them. This CDR3 is built from 13 residues. Looked up from germline, CDR1 is LNHDA and CDR2 is SQIVND (reference sequence). Using reference TRBV19 and TRBJ2-1 for the parts outside the CDR3, the full variable domain is DGGITQSPKYLFRKEGQNVTLSCEQNLNHDAMYWYRQDPGQGLRLIYYSQIVNDFQKGDIAEGYSVSREKKESFPLTVTSAQKNPTAFYLCASTGVSYNEQFFGPGTRLTVL.

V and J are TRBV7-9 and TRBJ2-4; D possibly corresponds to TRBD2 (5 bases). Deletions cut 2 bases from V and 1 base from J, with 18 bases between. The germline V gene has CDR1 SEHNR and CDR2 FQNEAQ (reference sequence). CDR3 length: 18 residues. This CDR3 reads CASSLFTDSLGAKNIQYF. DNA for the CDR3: TGTGCCAGCAGCTTATTTACGGACTCGCTGGGGGCCAAAAACATTCAGTACTTC. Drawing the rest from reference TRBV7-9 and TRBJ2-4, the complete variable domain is DTGVSQNPRHKITKRGQNVTFRCDPISEHNRLYWYRQTLGQGPEFLTYFQNEAQLEKSRLLSDRFSAERPKGSFSTLEIQRTEQGDSAMYLCASSLFTDSLGAKNIQYFGAGTRLSVL.

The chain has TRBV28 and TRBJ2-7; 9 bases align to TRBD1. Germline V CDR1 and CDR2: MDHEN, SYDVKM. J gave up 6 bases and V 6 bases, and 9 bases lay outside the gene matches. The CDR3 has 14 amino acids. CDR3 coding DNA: TGTGCCAGCAGCGCGCCGGGACAGGGTCTCGAGCAGTACTTC. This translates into CASSAPGQGLEQYF.

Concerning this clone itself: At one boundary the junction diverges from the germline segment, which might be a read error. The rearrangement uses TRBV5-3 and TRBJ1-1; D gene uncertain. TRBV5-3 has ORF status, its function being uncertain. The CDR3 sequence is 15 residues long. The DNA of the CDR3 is TGTGCCAGAACCTTGAGTGGTTTGAGGTACACTGAAGCTTTCTTT. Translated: CARTLSGLRYTEAFF.

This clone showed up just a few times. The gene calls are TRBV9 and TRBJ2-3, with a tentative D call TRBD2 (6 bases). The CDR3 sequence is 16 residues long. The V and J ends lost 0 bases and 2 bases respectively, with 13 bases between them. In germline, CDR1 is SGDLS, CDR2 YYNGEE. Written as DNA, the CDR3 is TGTGCCAGCAGCGTAGAAGCGCGGGACCCCACAGATACGCAGTATTTT. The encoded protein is CASSVEARDPTDTQYF.

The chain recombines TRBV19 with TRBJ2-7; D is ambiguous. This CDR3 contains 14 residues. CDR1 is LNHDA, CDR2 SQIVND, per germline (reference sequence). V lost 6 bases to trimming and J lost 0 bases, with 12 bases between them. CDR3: CASRTRGSSYEQYF. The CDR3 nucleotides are TGTGCCAGTAGGACCCGCGGCAGCTCCTACGAGCAGTACTTC.

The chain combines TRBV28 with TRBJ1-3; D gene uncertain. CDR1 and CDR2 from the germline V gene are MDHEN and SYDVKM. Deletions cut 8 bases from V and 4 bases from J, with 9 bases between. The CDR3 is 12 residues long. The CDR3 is CASSTKGNTIYF. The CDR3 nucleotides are TGTGCCAGCTCAACTAAAGGAAACACCATATATTTT.

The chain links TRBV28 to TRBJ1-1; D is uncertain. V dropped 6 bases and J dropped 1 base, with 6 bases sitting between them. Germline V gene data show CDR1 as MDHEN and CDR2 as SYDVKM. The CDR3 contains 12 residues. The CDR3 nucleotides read TGTGCCAGCAGAAGCCAGAACACTGAAGCTTTCTTT. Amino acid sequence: CASRSQNTEAFF.

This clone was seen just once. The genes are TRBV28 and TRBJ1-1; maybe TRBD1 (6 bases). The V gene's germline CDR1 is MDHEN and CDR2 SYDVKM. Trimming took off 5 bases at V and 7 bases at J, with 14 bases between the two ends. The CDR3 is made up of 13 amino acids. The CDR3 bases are TGTGCCAGCAGTCCCCCCCAGGGGCGTGAAGCTTTCTTT. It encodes CASSPPQGREAFF.